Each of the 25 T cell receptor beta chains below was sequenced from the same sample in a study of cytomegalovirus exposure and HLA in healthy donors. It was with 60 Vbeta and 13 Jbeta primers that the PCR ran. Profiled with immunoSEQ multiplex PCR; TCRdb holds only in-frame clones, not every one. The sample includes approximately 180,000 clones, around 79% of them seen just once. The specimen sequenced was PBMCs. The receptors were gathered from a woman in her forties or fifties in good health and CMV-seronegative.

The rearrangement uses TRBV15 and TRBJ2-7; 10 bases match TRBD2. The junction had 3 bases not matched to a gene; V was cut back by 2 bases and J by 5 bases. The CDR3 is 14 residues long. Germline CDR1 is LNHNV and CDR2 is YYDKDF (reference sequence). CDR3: CATSRPSGSDEQYF. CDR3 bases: TGTGCCACCAGCAGACCTAGCGGGAGCGACGAGCAGTACTTC.

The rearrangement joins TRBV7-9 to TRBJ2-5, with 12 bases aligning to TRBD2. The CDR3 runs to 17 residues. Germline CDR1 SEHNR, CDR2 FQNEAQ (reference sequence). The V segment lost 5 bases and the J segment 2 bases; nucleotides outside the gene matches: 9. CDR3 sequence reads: CASSVTSGRRVQETQYF. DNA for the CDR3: TGTGCCAGCAGCGTGACTAGCGGGAGAAGGGTACAAGAGACCCAGTACTTC.

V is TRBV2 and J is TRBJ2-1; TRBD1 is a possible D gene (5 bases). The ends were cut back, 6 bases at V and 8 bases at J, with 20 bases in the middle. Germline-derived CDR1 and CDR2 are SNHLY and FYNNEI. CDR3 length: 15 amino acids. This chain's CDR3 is CASSSLWAGRDEQFF. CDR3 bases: TGTGCCAGCAGCTCTTTGTGGGCAGGGCGCGATGAGCAGTTCTTC.

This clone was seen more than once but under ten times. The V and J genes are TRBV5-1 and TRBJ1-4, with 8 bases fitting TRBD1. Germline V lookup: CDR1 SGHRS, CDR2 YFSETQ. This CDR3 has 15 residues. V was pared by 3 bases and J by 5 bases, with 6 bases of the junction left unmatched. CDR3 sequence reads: CASSYGRGQNEKLFF. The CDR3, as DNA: TGCGCCAGCAGCTACGGCAGGGGGCAGAATGAAAAACTGTTTTTT.

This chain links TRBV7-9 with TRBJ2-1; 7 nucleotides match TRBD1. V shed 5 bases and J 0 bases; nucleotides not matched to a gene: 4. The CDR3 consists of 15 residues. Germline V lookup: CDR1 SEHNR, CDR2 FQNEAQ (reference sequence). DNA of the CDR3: TGTGCCAGCAGCCTCCGACAGGGCTCCTACAATGAGCAGTTCTTC. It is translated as CASSLRQGSYNEQFF. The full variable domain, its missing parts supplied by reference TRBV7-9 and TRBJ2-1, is DTGVSQNPRHKITKRGQNVTFRCDPISEHNRLYWYRQTLGQGPEFLTYFQNEAQLEKSRLLSDRFSAERPKGSFSTLEIQRTEQGDSAMYLCASSLRQGSYNEQFFGPGTRLTVL.

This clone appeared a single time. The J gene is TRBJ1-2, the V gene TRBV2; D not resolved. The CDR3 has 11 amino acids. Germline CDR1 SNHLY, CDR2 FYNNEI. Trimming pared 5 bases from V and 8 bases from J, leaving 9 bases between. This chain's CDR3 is CASSPAVGYTF. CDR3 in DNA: TGTGCCAGCAGTCCAGCGGTGGGCTACACCTTC.

CDR3 protein: CASSSGQGNNQPQHF. The CDR3 DNA is TGTGCCAGCAGCTCGGGACAGGGGAACAATCAGCCCCAGCATTTT. This chain links TRBV7-6 with TRBJ1-5; 10 bases are a match to TRBD1. Germline V CDR1 and CDR2: SGHVS, FNYEAQ. The CDR3 consists of 15 residues. V dropped 4 bases and J dropped 3; count of bases not matched to a gene: 3.

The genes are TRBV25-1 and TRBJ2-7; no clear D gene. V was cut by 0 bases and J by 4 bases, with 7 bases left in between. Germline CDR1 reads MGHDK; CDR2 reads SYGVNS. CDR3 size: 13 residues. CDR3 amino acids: CASSEYGLYEQYF. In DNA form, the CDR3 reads TGTGCCAGCAGTGAATATGGCTTATACGAGCAGTACTTC.

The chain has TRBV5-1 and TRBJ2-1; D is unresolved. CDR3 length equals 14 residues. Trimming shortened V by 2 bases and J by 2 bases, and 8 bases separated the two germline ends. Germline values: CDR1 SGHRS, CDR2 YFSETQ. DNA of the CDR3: TGCGCCAGCAGCTTCGGAGAACCCTACAATGAGCAGTTCTTC. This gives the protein CASSFGEPYNEQFF.

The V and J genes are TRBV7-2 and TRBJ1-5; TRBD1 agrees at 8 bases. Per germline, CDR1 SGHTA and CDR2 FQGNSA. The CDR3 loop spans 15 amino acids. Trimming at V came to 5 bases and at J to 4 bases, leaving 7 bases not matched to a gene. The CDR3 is CASSTGQATNQPQHF. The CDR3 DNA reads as TGTGCCAGCAGCACGGGACAGGCCACGAATCAGCCCCAGCATTTT.

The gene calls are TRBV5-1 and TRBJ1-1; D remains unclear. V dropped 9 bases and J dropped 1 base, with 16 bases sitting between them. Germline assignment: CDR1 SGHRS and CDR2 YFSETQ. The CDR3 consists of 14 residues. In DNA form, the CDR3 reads TGCGCCATATGCCCTGCAGGCCCGAACACTGAAGCTTTCTTT. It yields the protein CAICPAGPNTEAFF.

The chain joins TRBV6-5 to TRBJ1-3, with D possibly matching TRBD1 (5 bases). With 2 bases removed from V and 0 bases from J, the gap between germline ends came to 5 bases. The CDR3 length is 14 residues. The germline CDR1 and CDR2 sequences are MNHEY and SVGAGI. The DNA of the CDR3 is TGTGCCAGCAGTTACGACAGCTCTGGAAACACCATATATTTT. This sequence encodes CASSYDSSGNTIYF.

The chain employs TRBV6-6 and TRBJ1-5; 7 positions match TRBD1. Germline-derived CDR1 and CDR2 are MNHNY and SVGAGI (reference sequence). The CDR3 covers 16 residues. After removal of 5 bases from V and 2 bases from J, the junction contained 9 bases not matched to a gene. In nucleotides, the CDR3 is TGTGCCAGCAGTCACATCGACAGGGTGGGCAATCAGCCCCAGCATTTT. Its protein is CASSHIDRVGNQPQHF.

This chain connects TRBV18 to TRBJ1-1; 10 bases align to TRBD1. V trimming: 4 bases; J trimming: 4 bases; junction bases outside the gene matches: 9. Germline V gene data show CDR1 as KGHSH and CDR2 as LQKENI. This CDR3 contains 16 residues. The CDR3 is CASSQRQGAEGTEAFF. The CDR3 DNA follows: TGTGCCAGCTCACAACGACAGGGGGCAGAAGGCACTGAAGCTTTCTTT.

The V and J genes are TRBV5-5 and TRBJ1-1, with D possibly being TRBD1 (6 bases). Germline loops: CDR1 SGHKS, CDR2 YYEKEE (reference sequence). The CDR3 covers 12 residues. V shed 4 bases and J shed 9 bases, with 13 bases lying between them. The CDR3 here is CASSPGTTQAFF. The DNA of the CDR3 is TGTGCCAGCAGCCCTGGGACAACTCAAGCTTTCTTT.

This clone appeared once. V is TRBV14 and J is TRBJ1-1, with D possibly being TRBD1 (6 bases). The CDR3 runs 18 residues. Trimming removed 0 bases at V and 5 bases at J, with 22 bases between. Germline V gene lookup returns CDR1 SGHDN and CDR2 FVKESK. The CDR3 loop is CASSQDSAGVRGATEAFF. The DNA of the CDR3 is TGTGCCAGCAGCCAAGATAGCGCAGGGGTTAGAGGGGCAACTGAAGCTTTCTTT.

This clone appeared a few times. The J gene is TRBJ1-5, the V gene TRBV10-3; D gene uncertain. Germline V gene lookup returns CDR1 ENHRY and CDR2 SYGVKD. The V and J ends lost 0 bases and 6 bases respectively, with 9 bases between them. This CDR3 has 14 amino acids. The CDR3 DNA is TGTGCCATCAGTGAGTCCCCCCACGGTCAGCCCCAGCATTTT. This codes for CAISESPHGQPQHF.

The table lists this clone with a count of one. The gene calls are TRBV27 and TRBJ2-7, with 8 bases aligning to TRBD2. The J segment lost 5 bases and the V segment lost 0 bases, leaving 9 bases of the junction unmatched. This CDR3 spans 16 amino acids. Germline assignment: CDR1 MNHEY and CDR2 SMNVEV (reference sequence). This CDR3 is CASSLSVGRAPHEQYF. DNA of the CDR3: TGTGCCAGCAGTTTATCGGTCGGGAGGGCCCCCCACGAGCAGTACTTC.

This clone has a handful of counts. CDR3 DNA sequence: TGCGCCAGCAGCTTTGGCGGGAGCAACACTGAAGCTTTCTTT. Its translation: CASSFGGSNTEAFF. The J gene is TRBJ1-1, the V gene TRBV5-1, with D unresolved. The V end was cut by 2 bases, the J end by 2 bases, with 10 bases between. Germline V lookup: CDR1 SGHRS, CDR2 YFSETQ. The CDR3 sequence is 14 residues long.

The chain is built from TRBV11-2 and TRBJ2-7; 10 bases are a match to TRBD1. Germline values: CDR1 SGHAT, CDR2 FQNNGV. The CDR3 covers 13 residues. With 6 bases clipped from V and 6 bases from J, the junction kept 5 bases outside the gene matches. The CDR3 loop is CASRSGQGREQYF. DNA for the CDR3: TGTGCCAGCAGATCGGGACAGGGGCGCGAGCAGTACTTC.

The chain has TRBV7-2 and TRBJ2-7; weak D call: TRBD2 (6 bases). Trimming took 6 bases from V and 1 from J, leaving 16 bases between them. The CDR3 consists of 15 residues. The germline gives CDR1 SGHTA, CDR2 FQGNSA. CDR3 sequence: CASSSHGGRSYEQYF. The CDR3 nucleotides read TGTGCCAGCAGTTCCCACGGTGGGAGGTCCTACGAGCAGTACTTC.

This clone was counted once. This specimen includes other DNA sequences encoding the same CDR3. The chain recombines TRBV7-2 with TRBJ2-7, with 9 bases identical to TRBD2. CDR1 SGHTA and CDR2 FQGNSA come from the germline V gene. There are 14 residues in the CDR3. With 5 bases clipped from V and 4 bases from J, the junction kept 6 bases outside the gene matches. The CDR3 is CASSASGAFYEQYF. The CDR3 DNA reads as TGTGCCAGCAGCGCTAGCGGGGCCTTTTACGAGCAGTACTTC.

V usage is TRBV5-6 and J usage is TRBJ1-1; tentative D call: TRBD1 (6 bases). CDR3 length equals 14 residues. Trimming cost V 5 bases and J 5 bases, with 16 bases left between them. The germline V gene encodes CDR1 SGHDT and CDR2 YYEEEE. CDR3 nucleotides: TGTGCCAGCAGACGTAGGGGGTTTGGTACTGAAGCTTTCTTT. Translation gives CASRRRGFGTEAFF.

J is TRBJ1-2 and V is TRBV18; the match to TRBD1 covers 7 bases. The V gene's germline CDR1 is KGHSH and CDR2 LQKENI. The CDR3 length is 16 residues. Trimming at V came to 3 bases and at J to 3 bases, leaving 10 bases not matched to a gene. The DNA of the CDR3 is TGTGCCAGCTCACCTGTCCAGGGGGAGATTTACTATGGCTACACCTTC. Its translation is CASSPVQGEIYYGYTF.

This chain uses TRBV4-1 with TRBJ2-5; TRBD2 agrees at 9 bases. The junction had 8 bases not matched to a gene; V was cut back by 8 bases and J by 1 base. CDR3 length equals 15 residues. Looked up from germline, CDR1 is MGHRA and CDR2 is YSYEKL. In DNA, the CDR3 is TGCGCCAGCTCTCGGGGCGGGGGGGCCCAAGAGACCCAGTACTTC. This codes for CASSRGGGAQETQYF.